This paragraph covers one T cell receptor (beta chain) sequence. Its antigen is as yet unknown. This sample was included in a study of post-analysis software for immune sequencing data. Study summary: Secondary progressive, relapsing-remitting and progressive-relapsing multiple sclerosis were among the included disease courses. The study, taken as a whole, reports: Those samples that were prepared in the same batch co-clustered strongly by F measure. Roughly five TRBV segments were more frequent in patients than controls; TRBV5-6, TRBV5-1 and TRBV20-1 belonged to this group. Multiple sclerosis was associated with a significant reduction in normalized Chao1 diversity relative to controls.

Unique molecular identifiers tagged the TCR beta cDNA libraries. T cells numbering about 1 to 10 million gave rise to 450,000 to 550,000 cDNA molecules. Each CDR3 protein gets one entry after TCRdb re-called the PCR reads with MiXCR. Seen here are 600,000 to 750,000 distinct CDR3 sequences, around 60% observed once, and the top ten hold around 11%. The CDR3 totals 18 residues. Per germline, CDR1 WSHSY and CDR2 SAAADI. V lost 2 bases to trimming and J lost 1 base; unmatched junction nucleotides: 12. This TCR came from a girl aged 2-10 years with multiple sclerosis. What was sequenced was blood. V and J are TRBV10-2 and TRBJ2-5; TRBD2 matches 8 bases. CDR3 sequence: CASSEGTGGGTLQETQYF. CDR3 sequence (DNA): TGCGCCAGCAGTGAGGGGACCGGGGGGGGAACTCTCCAAGAGACCCAGTACTTC.